The next 16 T cell receptor beta chains were all read from a single sample in a study of cytomegalovirus exposure and HLA in healthy donors. PCR used 60 Vbeta primers and 13 Jbeta primers. Clones were sequenced by immunoSEQ multiplex PCR, and TCRdb holds only the in-frame ones, with some missing. The table lists 130,000 to 150,000 clones, 79% of them singletons. Sequencing was carried out using PBMCs. Receptors were obtained from a woman aged 40 to 50 in good health and CMV-seropositive.

The V gene is TRBV5-4, the J gene TRBJ2-7; D is possibly TRBD1 (6 bases). V was pared by 4 bases and J by 0 bases, with 11 bases between. The CDR3 consists of 14 residues. Germline CDR1 SGHNT, CDR2 YYREEE (reference sequence). The CDR3 DNA follows: TGTGCCAGCAGCACCGGACAGAGCTCCTACGAGCAGTACTTC. Translation gives CASSTGQSSYEQYF.

The genes are TRBV30 and TRBJ2-3; D might be TRBD2 (7 bases). V was clipped by 1 base and J by 2 bases, with 16 bases between them. The CDR3 has 16 residues. Germline V gives CDR1 GTSNPN, CDR2 SVGIG (reference sequence). In nucleotides, the CDR3 is TGTGCCTGGAGTGGCCGAGGGGGGGCCTCCACAGATACGCAGTATTTT. Protein sequence: CAWSGRGGASTDTQYF.

The chain joins TRBV4-1 to TRBJ2-5; D call uncertain. The J call may be faulty, since TRBJ2-7 better matches the DNA end. Germline lookup yields CDR1 MGHRA and CDR2 YSYEKL. CDR3 length: 15 amino acids. The CDR3 here is CASSPNPPGSYEQYF. The CDR3 DNA reads as TGCGCCAGCAGCCCAAACCCCCCAGGATCCTACGAGCAGTACTTC.

This chain connects TRBV28 to TRBJ2-7; 7 bases match TRBD1. With V trimmed by 4 bases and J by 4 bases, 4 bases remained unmatched. Germline V CDR1 and CDR2: MDHEN, SYDVKM. This CDR3 spans 13 amino acids. CDR3 sequence: CASSYGRGYEQYF. The CDR3 nucleotides read TGTGCCAGCAGTTATGGCAGGGGGTACGAGCAGTACTTC.

This chain uses TRBV7-6 with TRBJ2-5; no definite D call. The CDR3 extends over 12 amino acids. CDR1 and CDR2 from the germline V gene are SGHVS and FNYEAQ. V was clipped by 4 bases and J by 5 bases, with 8 bases between them. The CDR3 spells CASSSWLETQYF. The CDR3 bases are TGTGCCAGCAGCTCATGGCTGGAGACCCAGTACTTC. The full variable domain, with the rest looked up from reference TRBV7-6 and TRBJ2-5, is GAGVSQSPRYKVTKRGQDVALRCDPISGHVSLYWYRQALGQGPEFLTYFNYEAQQDKSGLPNDRFSAERPEGSISTLTIQRTEQRDSAMYRCASSSWLETQYFGPGTRLLVL.

The chain recombines TRBV2 with TRBJ2-1, with unresolved D. The ends were cut back, 3 bases at V and 2 bases at J, with 5 bases in the middle. The CDR3 has 13 residues. CDR1 and CDR2 (germline): SNHLY, FYNNEI. The CDR3 nucleotides read TGTGCCAGCAGTGATTTCGCCTACAATGAGCAGTTCTTC. Its protein product is CASSDFAYNEQFF.

This clone was counted once. The chain employs TRBV16 and TRBJ1-3, with D possibly TRBD1 on 5 matching bases. The CDR3 runs to 17 residues. V lost 4 bases, J lost 1 base, and 17 bases lay in between. Looked up from germline, CDR1 is KGHSY and CDR2 is FQNENV. CDR3 DNA sequence: TGTGCCAGCAGCCGGGGTACAGGCCGCCTTTCTGGAAACACCATATATTTT. Its translation: CASSRGTGRLSGNTIYF.

The chain has TRBV6-6 and TRBJ1-4; D is unclear. The CDR3 loop spans 14 amino acids. Germline V CDR1 and CDR2: MNHNY, SVGAGI (reference sequence). V was cut by 5 bases and J by 4 bases, with 11 bases left in between. CDR3 sequence reads: CASSRETINEKLFF. As DNA, the CDR3 is TGTGCCAGCAGTCGGGAGACTATTAATGAAAAACTGTTTTTT.

The J gene is TRBJ2-3, the V gene TRBV10-3; 8 bases align to TRBD1. The CDR3 loop spans 15 amino acids. From germline, CDR1 is ENHRY and CDR2 SYGVKD. J was trimmed by 4 bases and V by 3 bases; bases with no gene match: 6. CDR3 sequence reads: CAISDGQGLADTQYF. Written as DNA, the CDR3 is TGTGCCATCAGTGATGGACAGGGTCTCGCAGATACGCAGTATTTT.

The chain uses TRBV29-1 and TRBJ2-7; no firm D call. The CDR3 is 11 amino acids. Germline assignment: CDR1 SQVTM and CDR2 ANQGSEA. Trimming pared 4 bases from V and 6 bases from J, leaving 10 bases between. CDR3: CSVVLLGEQYF. The CDR3 coding sequence is TGCAGCGTTGTTCTCCTAGGCGAGCAGTACTTC.

V usage is TRBV5-1 and J usage is TRBJ2-2; TRBD1 agrees at 7 bases. Germline loops: CDR1 SGHRS, CDR2 YFSETQ. This CDR3 contains 14 residues. In DNA, the CDR3 is TGCGGCAAGACAGGGCAGGGGAGCACCGGGGAGCTGTTTTTT. This sequence encodes CGKTGQGSTGELFF.

V usage is TRBV13 and J usage is TRBJ2-1, with D maybe TRBD2 (7 bases). Between the trimmed V and J ends, which lost 3 bases and 7 bases, there was a span of 16 bases. This CDR3 comprises 15 residues. Germline V gene lookup returns CDR1 PRHDT and CDR2 FYEKMQ (reference sequence). This CDR3 reads CASSFRRGPWNEQFF. CDR3 DNA: TGTGCCAGCAGCTTCCGGCGGGGGCCCTGGAATGAGCAGTTCTTC.

This clone was seen a few times. The genes are TRBV5-1 and TRBJ1-4; a weak D match, TRBD1 (5 bases). V lost 4 bases, J lost 0 bases, and 7 bases lay in between. The CDR3 totals 14 residues. The germline V gene encodes CDR1 SGHRS and CDR2 YFSETQ. CDR3 loop: CASSPTATNEKLFF. The CDR3 nucleotides are TGCGCCAGCAGCCCGACAGCAACTAATGAAAAACTGTTTTTT.

V usage is TRBV29-1 and J usage is TRBJ2-5; 14 positions agree with TRBD2. Germline loops: CDR1 SQVTM, CDR2 ANQGSEA. CDR3 size: 18 residues. Losses at the gene ends were 6 bases for V and 2 bases for J; bases not matched to a gene: 14. The CDR3 DNA reads as TGCAGCGTCGTTGGGACTAGCGGGGGTCTCAGGAGTCAAGAGACCCAGTACTTC. This encodes CSVVGTSGGLRSQETQYF. The whole variable domain, remainder taken from reference TRBV29-1 and TRBJ2-5, is SAVISQKPSRDICQRGTSLTIQCQVDSQVTMMFWYRQQPGQSLTLIATANQGSEATYESGFVIDKFPISRPNLTFSTLTVSNMSPEDSSIYLCSVVGTSGGLRSQETQYFGPGTRLLVL.

V is TRBV5-6 and J is TRBJ2-5; maybe TRBD1 (6 bases). Trimming stripped 4 bases from V and 7 bases from J, with 11 bases between. This CDR3 spans 12 amino acids. Germline V lookup: CDR1 SGHDT, CDR2 YYEEEE. CDR3 region: CASSPTGGTQYF. In DNA form, the CDR3 reads TGTGCCAGCAGCCCGACAGGCGGGACCCAGTACTTC.

This chain connects TRBV7-6 to TRBJ2-1; 9 bases are a match to TRBD2. The CDR3 loop spans 15 amino acids. Looked up from germline, CDR1 is SGHVS and CDR2 is FNYEAQ. The J segment lost 3 bases and the V segment lost 4 bases, leaving 4 bases of the junction unmatched. In DNA form, the CDR3 reads TGTGCCAGCAGCTGGGCTAGCGGGGACTACAATGAGCAGTTCTTC. Its protein is CASSWASGDYNEQFF.